This T cell receptor beta chain was recorded in a study of identical twins. Study-level findings and limits: Cord blood's abundant beta clonotypes had fewer insertions, unlike memory repertoires. Without tracking the same donors, conclusions rested on cross-sectional statistical analysis.

All of the donors were Caucasians in good health. TCRdb passed the 5' RACE reads through MiXCR, listing each CDR3 protein once. The profile shows 1.5 million to 2 million distinct CDR3 sequences, 25% to 35% of them singletons. Germline V lookup: CDR1 SGDLS, CDR2 YYNGEE. The CDR3 totals 13 residues. J was trimmed by 3 bases and V by 4 bases; bases with no gene match: 4. Comments on this clonotype: What it binds is unknown.

J is TRBJ2-7 and V is TRBV9, with 7 bases lining up with TRBD2. The source of this sequence is a newborn girl in good health. Material: cord blood. Written as DNA, the CDR3 is TGTGCCAGCAGCACCAGGGACTACTACGAGCAGTACTTC. Its translation is CASSTRDYYEQYF.